These 13 T cell receptor beta chains were sequenced from one sample in a study of shared clonotypes between healthy human individuals. TCRdb's table, derived via immunoSEQ multiplex PCR, lists solely in-frame clones and lacks some. The top ten clones hold less than 1.5% of a sample with about 2 million clones, about 94% of them seen once. It was CD45RO-negative cells, positively selected for CCR7, that made up naive CD8 cells, with terminally differentiated effector memory CD45RA+ cells excluded. The sequencing sample was made of naive CD8+ T cells sorted from blood. Source of these receptors: a young man in good health.

V gene TRBV7-9 combines with J gene TRBJ2-7; TRBD2 aligns across 7 bases. In germline, CDR1 is SEHNR, CDR2 FQNEAQ (reference sequence). CDR3 length: 14 residues. Trimming at V came to 5 bases and at J to 2 bases, leaving 6 bases not matched to a gene. This chain's CDR3 is CASSQGGIAYEQYF. CDR3 DNA: TGTGCCAGCAGCCAGGGAGGGATCGCCTACGAGCAGTACTTC.

The CDR3 DNA reads as TGTGCCGGTCGAGGTGAAGGGCTGAAAGGAGATACGCAGTATTTT. The encoded protein is CAGRGEGLKGDTQYF. The rearrangement links TRBV2 to TRBJ2-3; D gene unclear. This CDR3 region has 15 residues. Germline CDR1 is SNHLY and CDR2 is FYNNEI. Trimming took off 11 bases at V and 5 bases at J, with 23 bases between the two ends.

The chain links TRBV12-5 to TRBJ2-1; TRBD1 matches at 9 bases. Germline-derived CDR1 and CDR2 are LGHNT and FRNRAP. The J segment lost 6 bases and the V segment lost 5 bases, leaving 8 bases of the junction unmatched. The CDR3 consists of 15 residues. The CDR3 DNA reads as TGTGCTAGTGGTCCAGGGACAGGGTATATCAATGAGCAGTTCTTC. It yields the protein CASGPGTGYINEQFF.

This clone has more than one count but fewer than ten. The rearrangement joins TRBV4-1 to TRBJ1-1, with D uncertain. Germline CDR1 MGHRA, CDR2 YSYEKL. V lost 3 bases to trimming and J lost 4 bases, with 12 bases between them. The CDR3 contains 14 residues. The CDR3 bases are TGCGCCAGCAGCCACAGTGGGCAGAGCACTGAAGCTTTCTTT. Its protein product is CASSHSGQSTEAFF.

The chain couples TRBV5-6 to TRBJ2-7; D remains ambiguous. Germline V CDR1 and CDR2: SGHDT, YYEEEE. V was pared by 4 bases and J by 0 bases, with 14 bases between. The CDR3 is 15 amino acids. The chain's CDR3 is CASSEELASSYEQYF. CDR3 DNA sequence: TGTGCCAGCAGCGAGGAGTTGGCCAGCTCCTACGAGCAGTACTTC.

V gene TRBV5-8 combines with J gene TRBJ2-7, with a possible D match to TRBD2 (5 bases). Trimming shortened V by 4 bases and J by 2 bases, and 13 bases separated the two germline ends. Germline V lookup: CDR1 SGHTS, CDR2 YDEGEE. The CDR3 is made up of 14 amino acids. CDR3: CASSLRGPPYEQYF. CDR3 DNA sequence: TGTGCCAGCAGCCTGCGCGGGCCCCCCTACGAGCAGTACTTC.

This rearrangement joins TRBV5-6 to TRBJ1-2, with D unclear. The V end lost 2 bases, the J end lost 0 bases, and 11 bases lay between the germline ends. Germline CDR1 and CDR2: SGHDT and YYEEEE. The CDR3 has 15 amino acids. The CDR3 reads CASSFPREANYGYTF. CDR3 DNA: TGTGCCAGCAGCTTTCCGAGGGAAGCTAACTATGGCTACACCTTC. Looking up the rest from reference TRBV5-6 and TRBJ1-2 gives the full variable domain: DAGVTQSPTHLIKTRGQQVTLRCSPKSGHDTVSWYQQALGQGPQFIFQYYEEEERQRGNFPDRFSGHQFPNYSSELNVNALLLGDSALYLCASSFPREANYGYTFGSGTRLTVV.

The gene calls are TRBV9 and TRBJ2-5; D tentatively fits TRBD1 or TRBD2 (6 bases each). The germline gives CDR1 SGDLS, CDR2 YYNGEE. V was clipped by 4 bases and J by 5 bases, with 24 bases between them. CDR3 size: 17 residues. In nucleotides, the CDR3 is TGTGCCAGCAGCAATTCACCGGGACAATCGGGGAGGGAGACCCAGTACTTC. Translated, it gives CASSNSPGQSGRETQYF. The variable domain in full, with the rest retrieved from reference TRBV9 and TRBJ2-5, is DSGVTQTPKHLITATGQRVTLRCSPRSGDLSVYWYQQSLDQGLQFLIQYYNGEERAKGNILERFSAQQFPDLHSELNLSSLELGDSALYFCASSNSPGQSGRETQYFGPGTRLLVL.

The chain links TRBV28 to TRBJ2-5; TRBD2 agrees at 7 bases. From germline, CDR1 is MDHEN and CDR2 SYDVKM. CDR3 size: 14 residues. V lost 6 bases, J lost 2 bases, and 6 bases stayed unmatched. The CDR3 region has the DNA TGTGCCAGCAGGACGGGGGGTCCTCAAGAGACCCAGTACTTC. Protein: CASRTGGPQETQYF.

The V call is TRBV5-6, the J call TRBJ1-1; maybe TRBD1 (5 bases). The CDR3 has 15 residues. CDR1 is SGHDT, CDR2 YYEEEE, per germline. The ends were cut back, 0 bases at V and 4 bases at J, with 13 bases in the middle. CDR3 sequence: CASSLAKTRATEAFF. The CDR3 DNA reads TGTGCCAGCAGCTTGGCCAAGACCAGGGCCACTGAAGCTTTCTTT. The full variable domain, completed using reference TRBV5-6 and TRBJ1-1, is DAGVTQSPTHLIKTRGQQVTLRCSPKSGHDTVSWYQQALGQGPQFIFQYYEEEERQRGNFPDRFSGHQFPNYSSELNVNALLLGDSALYLCASSLAKTRATEAFFGQGTRLTVV.

The count of this clone is one. The chain is built from TRBV19 and TRBJ2-7; no definite D call. Looked up from germline, CDR1 is LNHDA and CDR2 is SQIVND (reference sequence). The V end was cut by 4 bases, the J end by 5 bases, with 18 bases between. This CDR3 contains 15 residues. The CDR3 nucleotides read TGTGCCAGTAGTACCCGCCCCGTGATTCTCCACGAGCAGTACTTC. Translation: CASSTRPVILHEQYF. Together with reference TRBV19 and TRBJ2-7, the CDR3 gives the full variable domain: DGGITQSPKYLFRKEGQNVTLSCEQNLNHDAMYWYRQDPGQGLRLIYYSQIVNDFQKGDIAEGYSVSREKKESFPLTVTSAQKNPTAFYLCASSTRPVILHEQYFGPGTRLTVT.

The rearrangement links TRBV5-6 to TRBJ2-7; 9 nucleotides agree with TRBD2. J was trimmed by 3 bases and V by 4 bases; bases with no gene match: 5. This CDR3 has 14 residues. Germline CDR1 reads SGHDT; CDR2 reads YYEEEE. The CDR3 loop reads CASSRGLASYEQYF. The CDR3 DNA is TGTGCCAGCAGCCGCGGACTAGCGAGCTACGAGCAGTACTTC.

Written as DNA, the CDR3 is TGTGCCAGCAGCTTAACAGGGACCTTTTACGAGCAGTACTTC. It specifies CASSLTGTFYEQYF. The chain links TRBV5-6 to TRBJ2-7; a possible D gene is TRBD1 (6 bases). The CDR3 is made up of 14 amino acids. The germline V gene has CDR1 SGHDT and CDR2 YYEEEE. Trimming stripped 2 bases from V and 4 bases from J, with 13 bases between.